The 24 T cell receptor beta chains presented below share a single source sample, sequenced in a study of blood T cell repertoires in COVID-19. Assay: immunoSEQ multiplex PCR; the TCRdb copy retains only in-frame clones and omits some. The data contain under 350,000 clones, 86% of them singletons. The sample consisted of PBMCs or T cells enriched from blood (not recorded which). The source is a woman between 40 and 55 years old with acute COVID-19.

This sequence joins TRBV7-9 and TRBJ1-2; possibly TRBD1 for D (6 bases). Per germline, CDR1 SEHNR and CDR2 FQNEAQ (reference sequence). The CDR3 contains 18 residues. Between the trimmed V and J ends, which lost 5 bases and 9 bases, there was a span of 31 bases. The CDR3 sequence is CASSLRTVTNIVRVSYTF. The CDR3 nucleotides read TGTGCCAGCAGCCTAAGGACAGTCACTAACATAGTAAGAGTCAGCTACACCTTC.

This clone was recorded only once. J is TRBJ2-2 and V is TRBV9; TRBD2 might be the D (5 bases). The CDR3 totals 14 residues. V lost 4 bases and J lost 4, with 11 bases in between. Germline V gives CDR1 SGDLS, CDR2 YYNGEE. CDR3 DNA: TGTGCCAGCAGCCTGAGGGAATCCACCGGGGAGCTGTTTTTT. Translating gives CASSLRESTGELFF.

This clone occurred a few times. This sequence joins TRBV7-2 and TRBJ2-2; D perhaps matches TRBD2 (5 bases). The V gene's germline CDR1 is SGHTA and CDR2 FQGNSA. Trimming removed 5 bases from V and 5 bases from J, with 6 bases in between. The CDR3 sequence is 12 residues long. The CDR3 nucleotides are TGTGCCAGCAGCCGGGAAACCGGGGAGCTGTTTTTT. It is translated as CASSRETGELFF.

The V call is TRBV29-1, the J call TRBJ1-1; TRBD1 matches at 7 bases. This CDR3 spans 12 amino acids. Germline loops: CDR1 SQVTM, CDR2 ANQGSEA. The junction had 4 bases not matched to a gene; V was cut back by 6 bases and J by 3 bases. The chain's CDR3 is CSVKQGHTEAFF. Here the CDR3 DNA reads TGCAGCGTCAAACAGGGGCACACTGAAGCTTTCTTT.

The V gene is TRBV4-2, the J gene TRBJ1-5; 8 bases line up with TRBD1. V trimming: 2 bases; J trimming: 6 bases; junction bases outside the gene matches: 9. The CDR3 consists of 16 residues. Germline V gene data show CDR1 as LGHNA and CDR2 as YNFKEQ. This CDR3 reads CASSQRGPGGGQPQHF. The CDR3 coding sequence is TGTGCCAGCAGCCAAAGAGGGCCAGGGGGCGGTCAGCCCCAGCATTTT.

This clone was seen a single time. The rearrangement uses TRBV11-1 and TRBJ2-3; TRBD2 matches 11 bases. V lost 5 bases to trimming and J lost 1 base; unmatched junction nucleotides: 5. The V gene's germline CDR1 is SGHAT and CDR2 FQDESV (reference sequence). The CDR3 is 16 residues long. CDR3 nucleotides: TGTGCCAGCAGCCCCCTAGCGGGGGGCGGCACAGATACGCAGTATTTT. It codes for CASSPLAGGGTDTQYF.

The CDR3 sequence: CASSQQGTRSYNSPLHF. The CDR3 DNA follows: TGTGCCAGTAGTCAACAGGGGACTCGCTCCTATAATTCACCCCTCCACTTT. The chain is built from TRBV19 and TRBJ1-6, with 7 bases matching TRBD1. Germline V CDR1 and CDR2: LNHDA, SQIVND (reference sequence). Unmatched junction bases numbered 7, after V lost 5 bases and J lost 0 bases. This CDR3 contains 17 residues.

The chain joins TRBV4-2 to TRBJ2-1, with a tentative D call TRBD2 (6 bases). The germline V gene encodes CDR1 LGHNA and CDR2 YNFKEQ. This CDR3 has 16 residues. Trimming cost V 0 bases and J 1 base, with 10 bases left between them. CDR3 in DNA: TGTGCCAGCAGCCAAGATGCGGCGGGATCCTACAATGAGCAGTTCTTC. Amino acids: CASSQDAAGSYNEQFF.

The chain is built from TRBV4-3 and TRBJ1-6; 8 nucleotides line up with TRBD1. This CDR3 contains 15 residues. The V gene's germline CDR1 is LGHNA and CDR2 YSLEER. J gave up 6 bases and V 4 bases, and 5 bases lay outside the gene matches. In DNA, the CDR3 is TGCGCCAGCAGCCTCCTAGGACAGGGTAATTCACCCCTCCACTTT. This translates into CASSLLGQGNSPLHF.

This clone was picked up one time. The chain is built from TRBV5-1 and TRBJ2-6; D might be TRBD1 (6 bases). CDR1 is SGHRS and CDR2 is YFSETQ in the germline V gene. The length of the CDR3 is 16 residues. The germline V and J ends were trimmed by 4 bases and 0 bases, with 11 bases remaining between them. In DNA form, the CDR3 reads TGCGCCAGCAGCGCAGGACAGCCCTCTGGGGCCAACGTCCTGACTTTC. Translating it yields CASSAGQPSGANVLTF. The full variable domain, with the rest looked up from reference TRBV5-1 and TRBJ2-6, is KAGVTQTPRYLIKTRGQQVTLSCSPISGHRSVSWYQQTPGQGLQFLFEYFSETQRNKGNFPGRFSGRQFSNSRSEMNVSTLELGDSALYLCASSAGQPSGANVLTFGAGSRLTVL.

This chain uses TRBV19 with TRBJ1-3, with a weak D call TRBD1 (6 bases). Germline V gene sequence: CDR1 LNHDA, CDR2 SQIVND (reference sequence). Trimming left V 7 bases short and J 4 bases short, with 14 bases between. CDR3 length: 14 residues. For the CDR3, the DNA is TGTGCCAGTATCCAACAGGGTCGCGGAAACACCATATATTTT. Translating gives CASIQQGRGNTIYF.

The chain combines TRBV7-3 with TRBJ2-1, with 10 bases lining up with TRBD2. V was pared by 4 bases and J by 7 bases, with 7 bases of the junction left unmatched. Germline values: CDR1 SGHTA, CDR2 FQGTGA. The CDR3 spans 15 residues. Here the CDR3 reads CASSSTSGTVNEQFF. The DNA of the CDR3 is TGTGCCAGCAGCTCAACTAGCGGGACTGTAAATGAGCAGTTCTTC.

This rearrangement joins TRBV7-3 to TRBJ2-3; 8 nucleotides agree with TRBD2. CDR1 and CDR2 from the germline V gene are SGHTA and FQGTGA. CDR3 length equals 15 residues. Trimming removed 1 base from V and 6 bases from J; junction bases left unmatched: 6. CDR3 DNA sequence: TGTGCCAGCAGCTTAAGCGGGAGGCTGGGGGATACGCAGTATTTT. It yields the protein CASSLSGRLGDTQYF.

This clone was detected only a few times. The rearrangement joins TRBV12-3 or TRBV12-4 to TRBJ2-1, with D maybe TRBD2 (5 bases). V dropped 11 bases and J dropped 7 bases, with 15 bases sitting between them. This CDR3 contains 12 residues. CDR3 sequence (DNA): TGTGCCTCGTGTCTTTGGAGGAATGAGCAGTTCTTC. It specifies CASCLWRNEQFF.

The chain links TRBV9 to TRBJ2-5; 9 bases are shared with TRBD1. The CDR3 is 15 amino acids. CDR1 and CDR2 (germline): SGDLS, YYNGEE. V lost 4 bases, J lost 5 bases, and 9 bases stayed unmatched. The CDR3 sequence is CASSISGQGGETQYF. DNA of the CDR3: TGTGCCAGCAGCATCTCGGGACAGGGTGGGGAGACCCAGTACTTC.

The gene calls are TRBV25-1 and TRBJ2-3, with TRBD2 matching over 10 bases. The CDR3 consists of 18 residues. Germline V lookup: CDR1 MGHDK, CDR2 SYGVNS. The V segment lost 2 bases and the J segment 4 bases; nucleotides outside the gene matches: 12. CDR3 coding DNA: TGTGCCAGCAGTGAAGGTAGACTAGCGGGCCCGGGTGCAGATACGCAGTATTTT. Amino acids: CASSEGRLAGPGADTQYF.

CDR3 protein: CASSSRLAGAYEQYF. The CDR3 region has the DNA TGTGCCAGCAGCTCAAGACTAGCGGGGGCCTACGAGCAGTACTTC. The chain links TRBV5-4 to TRBJ2-7, with 12 bases aligning to TRBD2. Per the germline V gene, CDR1 is SGHNT and CDR2 is YYREEE (reference sequence). V lost 3 bases and J lost 2; bases outside the gene matches: 3. This CDR3 region has 15 residues.

The genes are TRBV9 and TRBJ2-3, with D possibly matching TRBD2 (5 bases). Germline CDR1 is SGDLS and CDR2 is YYNGEE. V was pared by 0 bases and J by 2 bases, with 10 bases between. The CDR3 has 15 residues. The chain's CDR3 is CASSVVGADTDTQYF. The CDR3 region has the DNA TGTGCCAGCAGCGTAGTGGGAGCCGACACAGATACGCAGTATTTT. Based on the CDR3 plus reference TRBV9 and TRBJ2-3, the full variable domain is DSGVTQTPKHLITATGQRVTLRCSPRSGDLSVYWYQQSLDQGLQFLIQYYNGEERAKGNILERFSAQQFPDLHSELNLSSLELGDSALYFCASSVVGADTDTQYFGPGTRLTVL.

Of note for this clone: Additional DNA sequences in this sample encode the identical CDR3. The J gene is TRBJ1-3, the V gene TRBV29-1, with no clear D. Germline V lookup: CDR1 SQVTM, CDR2 ANQGSEA. The V and J ends lost 4 bases and 0 bases respectively, with 4 bases between them. This CDR3 is 12 amino acids long. CDR3 loop: CSVAVSGNTIYF. The CDR3 bases are TGCAGCGTTGCGGTCTCTGGAAACACCATATATTTT.

This clone came up a few times. V and J are TRBV10-3 and TRBJ1-5, with no clear D. Trimming stripped 0 bases from V and 6 bases from J, with 9 bases between. Germline CDR1 reads ENHRY; CDR2 reads SYGVKD. The CDR3 extends over 14 amino acids. The CDR3, as DNA: TGTGCCATCAGTGAGTCGCGGGGAGGTCAGCCCCAGCATTTT. It is translated as CAISESRGGQPQHF.

This chain connects TRBV6-5 to TRBJ1-2, with D maybe TRBD1 (5 bases). Germline CDR1 is MNHEY and CDR2 is SVGAGI. Trimming stripped 7 bases from V and 8 bases from J, with 20 bases between. The CDR3 length is 14 residues. The CDR3 region has the DNA TGTGCCAGCAACCCCACGTTGACAGCGGGGGGCTACACCTTC. Its translation: CASNPTLTAGGYTF.

V gene TRBV4-2 combines with J gene TRBJ2-2; TRBD1 agrees at 9 bases. The CDR3 is 16 residues long. The germline V gene has CDR1 LGHNA and CDR2 YNFKEQ. V lost 4 bases to trimming and J lost 3 bases; unmatched junction nucleotides: 6. CDR3 region: CASSPQGAQDTGELFF. In DNA form, the CDR3 reads TGTGCCAGCAGCCCACAGGGGGCGCAGGACACCGGGGAGCTGTTTTTT.

The genes are TRBV10-3 and TRBJ2-2, with 9 bases aligning to TRBD1. Trimming at V came to 9 bases and at J to 5 bases, leaving 7 bases not matched to a gene. The CDR3 spans 14 residues. Germline-derived CDR1 and CDR2 are ENHRY and SYGVKD. CDR3 sequence: CAIRTGDSTGELFF. The CDR3 DNA is TGTGCCATTAGGACAGGGGATAGTACCGGGGAGCTGTTTTTT.

The chain uses TRBV15 and TRBJ1-4; 7 nucleotides align to TRBD1. V shed 8 bases, J shed 4 bases, and the junction held 10 bases outside the gene matches. This CDR3 spans 15 amino acids. Germline-derived CDR1 and CDR2 are LNHNV and YYDKDF (reference sequence). The CDR3 protein is CATSKQGQNNEKLFF. In DNA, the CDR3 is TGTGCCACCTCGAAACAGGGACAGAATAATGAAAAACTGTTTTTT.